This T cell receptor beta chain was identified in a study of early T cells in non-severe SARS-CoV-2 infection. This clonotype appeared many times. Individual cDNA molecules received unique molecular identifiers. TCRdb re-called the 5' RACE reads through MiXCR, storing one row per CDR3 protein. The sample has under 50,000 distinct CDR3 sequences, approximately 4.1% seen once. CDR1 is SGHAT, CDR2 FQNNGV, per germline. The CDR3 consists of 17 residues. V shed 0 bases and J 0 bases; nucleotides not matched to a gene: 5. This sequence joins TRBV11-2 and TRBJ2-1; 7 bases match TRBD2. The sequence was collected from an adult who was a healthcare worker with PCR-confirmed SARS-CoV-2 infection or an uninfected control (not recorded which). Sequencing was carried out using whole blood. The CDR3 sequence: CASSLDARGSSYNEQFF. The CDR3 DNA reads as TGTGCCAGCAGCTTAGACGCGCGGGGGAGCTCCTACAATGAGCAGTTCTTC.